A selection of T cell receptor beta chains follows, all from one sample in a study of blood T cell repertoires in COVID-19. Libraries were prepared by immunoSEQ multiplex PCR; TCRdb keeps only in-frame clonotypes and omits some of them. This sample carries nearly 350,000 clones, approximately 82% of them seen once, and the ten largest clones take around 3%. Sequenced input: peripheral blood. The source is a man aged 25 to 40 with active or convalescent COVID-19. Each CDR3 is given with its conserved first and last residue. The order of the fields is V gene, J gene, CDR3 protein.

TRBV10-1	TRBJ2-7	CASTPRGTSLLYEQYF
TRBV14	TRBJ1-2	CASSFLPGGNYGYTF
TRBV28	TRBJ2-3	CAGGTSGSTDTQYF
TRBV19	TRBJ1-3	CASLDWSGNTIYF
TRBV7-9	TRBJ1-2	CASALSGADGYTF
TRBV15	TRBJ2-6	CATSRTLGRASGANVLTF
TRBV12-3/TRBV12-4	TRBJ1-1	CASTTGTGTEAFF
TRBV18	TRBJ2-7	CASSPRAGGEQYF
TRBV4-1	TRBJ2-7	CASSQREGEQYF
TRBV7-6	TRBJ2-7	CASSPGGGLSDYEQYF
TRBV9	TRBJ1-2	CASSVRGQNYGYTF
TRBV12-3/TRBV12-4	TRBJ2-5	CASTRGGETQYF
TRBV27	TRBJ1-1	CASSFVFADYTEAFF
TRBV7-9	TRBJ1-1	CASSQRSGRNTEAFF
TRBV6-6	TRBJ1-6	CASSPDAGAPLHF
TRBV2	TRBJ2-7	CASMEGRDSYEQYF
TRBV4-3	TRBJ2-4	CASSQESGYGVDIQYF
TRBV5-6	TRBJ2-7	CASSLINRGNYEQYF
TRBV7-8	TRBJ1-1	CASSPTTVPPSTEAFF
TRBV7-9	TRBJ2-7	CASSLAFTPNEQYF
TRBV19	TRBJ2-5	CASSLYSGGNQETQYF
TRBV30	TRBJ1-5	CAWSQETGHVQPQHF
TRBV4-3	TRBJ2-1	CASSHSWGLARRNEQFF
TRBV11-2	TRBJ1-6	CASSFGGNNSPLHF
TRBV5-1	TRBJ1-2	CASSLGGTGGGYTF
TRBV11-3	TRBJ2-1	CASSLVAGGRYEQFF
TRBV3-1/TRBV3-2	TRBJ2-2	CASSQGRAGELFF